This entry features one T cell receptor beta chain sequence. The repertoire was sequenced with immunoSEQ multiplex PCR; TCRdb's copy has only in-frame clones and lacks some. The table includes around 73,000 clones, about four fifths detected once. The record originates from a study of blood T cell repertoires in COVID-19. Across the whole study: Samples came from the United States, Italy and Spain, spanning acute and convalescent COVID-19. From T cells, B-cell-depleted T cells, or PBMCs came the material, which was cDNA or gDNA.

Germline CDR1 and CDR2: MDHEN and SYDVKM. This CDR3 spans 14 amino acids. V lost 6 bases to trimming and J lost 5 bases, with 15 bases between them. The rearrangement joins TRBV28 to TRBJ2-3; D may be TRBD2 (7 bases). Sequencing input: peripheral blood. This TCR was recovered from a human donor in a cohort sampled during active COVID-19. DNA for the CDR3: TGTGCCAGCAGCCCCCCGGGGGGCCAAGATACGCAGTATTTT. The encoded protein is CASSPPGGQDTQYF.